This T cell receptor beta chain appears in the sequencing data of a study of OX40 agonist ivuxolimab in advanced cancers. Turning to the study itself: Patients received the agonistic anti-OX40 (CD134) antibody ivuxolimab. Partial responses were achieved by three patients: one hepatocellular carcinoma, two cutaneous melanoma.

The table came from immunoSEQ multiplex PCR; TCRdb's copy has only in-frame clones and leaves some out. Among approximately 100,000 clones listed, 80% to 90% were seen once. With regard to this clone: Antigen unknown.

Regarding the study as a whole: Clonal expansion by week 6 occurred in CD4+ and CD8+ blood T cells (at 0.1 to 3.0 mg/kg).

Losses at the gene ends were 8 bases for V and 2 bases for J; bases not matched to a gene: 5. The germline V gene has CDR1 MDHEN and CDR2 SYDVKM. The length of the CDR3 is 14 residues. This material consisted of CD4+ or CD8+ T cells sorted from blood, taken in a trial of the OX40 agonist ivuxolimab. The TCR originated in an adult with an advanced solid tumor such as melanoma, head and neck, liver or kidney cancer. This chain connects TRBV28 to TRBJ1-3, with 8 bases fitting TRBD1. The CDR3 DNA is TGTGCCAGCGAAACAGGGGGGGCTGGAAACACCATATATTTT. It translates to CASETGGAGNTIYF.